A selection of T cell receptor beta chains follows, all from one sample in a study of graft-versus-host responses after intestinal transplantation. The table came from immunoSEQ multiplex PCR; TCRdb's copy has only in-frame clones and leaves some out. This sample carries about 86,000 clones, about nine tenths of them seen once, and the ten largest clones take around 0.3%. These TCRs are of unknown antigen specificity. The source was unstimulated CD4+ T cells sorted from spleen or lymph node cells, collected before transplant. The source is a human donor who was the organ donor for an intestinal transplant. The CDR3 runs from the conserved cysteine through the conserved F or W. The order of the fields is CDR3 DNA, CDR3 protein, V gene, clone size, J gene, D gene. D genes are given only for firm matches. A row's size may be missing; if present it is once, few, many or a size class.

CDR3nt: TGTGCCAGCAGCTCAGTGGGCCGAGATCTAAAAGCTTTCTTT
CDR3aa: CASSSVGRDLKAFF
v_gene: TRBV7-6
abundance: -
j_gene: TRBJ1-1
d_gene: -

CDR3nt: TGTGCCACCAGCAGAGTGCGGCAGGGAGGTTCACCCCTCCACTTT
CDR3aa: CATSRVRQGGSPLHF
v_gene: TRBV15
abundance: -
j_gene: TRBJ1-6
d_gene: -

CDR3nt: TGTGCCAGCAGCTTACAGGCAGGGTCCTACAATGAGCAGTTCTTC
CDR3aa: CASSLQAGSYNEQFF
v_gene: TRBV7-3
abundance: -
j_gene: TRBJ2-1
d_gene: -

CDR3nt: TGTGCCAGCAGCGTAGACTGGAGCGGGGTATACAATGAGCAGTTCTTC
CDR3aa: CASSVDWSGVYNEQFF
v_gene: TRBV9
abundance: -
j_gene: TRBJ2-1
d_gene: TRBD2

CDR3nt: TGTGCCAGCAGCCCAGGGGGAATAAGCAACACCGGGGAGCTGTTTTTT
CDR3aa: CASSPGGISNTGELFF
v_gene: TRBV11-2
abundance: -
j_gene: TRBJ2-2
d_gene: TRBD1

CDR3nt: TGCGCCAGCAGCACCCATGGGGGCAGGAACACTGAAGCTTTCTTT
CDR3aa: CASSTHGGRNTEAFF
v_gene: TRBV5-1
abundance: -
j_gene: TRBJ1-1
d_gene: -

CDR3nt: TGTGCCAGTACCCACCCGGGGCTAGCGGGTACCACAGATACGCAGTATTTT
CDR3aa: CASTHPGLAGTTDTQYF
v_gene: TRBV19
abundance: -
j_gene: TRBJ2-3
d_gene: TRBD2

CDR3nt: TGTGCCAGCAGCTCCCCTAGAAAAGAGACCCAGTACTTC
CDR3aa: CASSSPRKETQYF
v_gene: TRBV28
abundance: -
j_gene: TRBJ2-5
d_gene: -

CDR3nt: TGTGCCAGTAGTGCCCGGGACTACACAGATACGCAGTATTTT
CDR3aa: CASSARDYTDTQYF
v_gene: TRBV19
abundance: -
j_gene: TRBJ2-3
d_gene: TRBD2

CDR3nt: TGTGCCATCAGTCCGGGACAGGCCTACAATGAGCAGTTCTTC
CDR3aa: CAISPGQAYNEQFF
v_gene: TRBV10-3
abundance: once
j_gene: TRBJ2-1
d_gene: TRBD1

CDR3nt: TGCGCCAGCAGCCAAGTGGGACCGACTAGCGGGGGGCGGTATGAGCAGTTCTTC
CDR3aa: CASSQVGPTSGGRYEQFF
v_gene: TRBV4-1
abundance: -
j_gene: TRBJ2-1
d_gene: TRBD2

CDR3nt: TGTGCCAGCAGCTTGGGTGGCACCGGCTACACCTTC
CDR3aa: CASSLGGTGYTF
v_gene: TRBV5-8
abundance: once
j_gene: TRBJ1-2
d_gene: -

CDR3nt: TGTGCCAGCAGCGCGGGACAGCCGGTCGAAAAACTGTTTTTT
CDR3aa: CASSAGQPVEKLFF
v_gene: TRBV7-2
abundance: -
j_gene: TRBJ1-4
d_gene: TRBD1

CDR3nt: TGTGCCAGCAATGGACTAGGGGTTGGAGAGACCCAGTACTTC
CDR3aa: CASNGLGVGETQYF
v_gene: TRBV27
abundance: -
j_gene: TRBJ2-5
d_gene: TRBD2

CDR3nt: TGTGCCAGCAGCCTTTGGACTAGCGGGGTTCAGGGTACGCAGTATTTT
CDR3aa: CASSLWTSGVQGTQYF
v_gene: TRBV7-2
abundance: -
j_gene: TRBJ2-3
d_gene: TRBD2

CDR3nt: TGTGCCAGCAGTTTAGGACAGGGAGACAATGAGCAGTTCTTC
CDR3aa: CASSLGQGDNEQFF
v_gene: TRBV27
abundance: -
j_gene: TRBJ2-1
d_gene: TRBD1

CDR3nt: TGTGCCAGCACGGGGTACTATGGCTACACCTTC
CDR3aa: CASTGYYGYTF
v_gene: TRBV2
abundance: -
j_gene: TRBJ1-2
d_gene: -

CDR3nt: TGTGCCAGCAGCCGATGGGAGGGGGGCGATACGCAGTATTTT
CDR3aa: CASSRWEGGDTQYF
v_gene: TRBV6-1
abundance: -
j_gene: TRBJ2-3
d_gene: -

CDR3nt: TGTGCCAGCAGCGTCGGGTTTGAGCAGTTCTTC
CDR3aa: CASSVGFEQFF
v_gene: TRBV9
abundance: -
j_gene: TRBJ2-1
d_gene: -

CDR3nt: TGTGCCAGCTCACCATACTCAGGAGGGGAGACCCAGTACTTC
CDR3aa: CASSPYSGGETQYF
v_gene: TRBV18
abundance: -
j_gene: TRBJ2-5
d_gene: -